The 5 T cell receptor beta chains below all came from one sample that was sequenced in a study of metastatic and nonmetastatic thyroid tumors (dated by TCRdb to 2019 to 2021). The library was prepared using PCR. The sequencer listed for this sample is Illumina HiSeq 4000. The raw public data were reprocessed by TCRdb itself: fastp quality trimming at Q25, MiXCR clonotype calling, in-frame beta chains only. This sample lists 30,000 to 35,000 clones; around 17% were detected once. Almost 3.5% of the sample belongs to the ten largest clones. No patient had received any treatment before thyroid surgery. What was sequenced was blood. These TCRs come from a female donor with papillary thyroid cancer or a benign thyroid nodule (not recorded which). Some clones in this sample may be carry-over from other donors' samples.

The rearrangement uses TRBV11-3 and TRBJ2-5; 8 nucleotides line up with TRBD2. Trimming removed 5 bases from V and 5 bases from J; junction bases left unmatched: 7. Germline V gives CDR1 SGHNT, CDR2 YENEEA. The CDR3 covers 14 residues. CDR3 loop: CASSRGLGQETQYF. Written as DNA, the CDR3 is TGTGCCAGCAGCCGGGGACTAGGTCAGGAGACCCAGTACTTC.

A single count supports this clone. Since a much larger clone is just one base distant, this may be a read error. The chain recombines TRBV7-6 with TRBJ2-3; perhaps TRBD2 as D (6 bases). The CDR3 sequence is 14 residues long. Germline CDR1 reads SGHVS; CDR2 reads FNYEAQ. V was trimmed by 5 bases and J by 5 bases, leaving 14 bases between them. CDR3 sequence reads: CASSLGLLQDTQYF. The CDR3 DNA reads TGTGCCAGCAGCCTGGGACTTCTCCAAGATACGCAGTATTTT.

The sample holds many counts of this clone. The chain uses TRBV27 and TRBJ2-2; 11 bases are a match to TRBD1. The J segment lost 4 bases and the V segment lost 2 bases, leaving 9 bases of the junction unmatched. The CDR3 sequence is 18 residues long. Germline-derived CDR1 and CDR2 are MNHEY and SMNVEV (reference sequence). CDR3 coding DNA: TGTGCCAGCAGTTTACGGGGACAGGGGGGATACGGCACCGGGGAGCTGTTTTTT. Amino acid sequence: CASSLRGQGGYGTGELFF.

This clone qualifies as medium-sized (0.01 to 0.1%). This sequence joins TRBV7-2 and TRBJ2-7, with 11 bases aligning to TRBD1. The germline V gene has CDR1 SGHTA and CDR2 FQGNSA. Unmatched junction bases numbered 2, after V lost 3 bases and J lost 4 bases. CDR3 length: 14 amino acids. CDR3 residues: CASSLDRGRYEQYF. The CDR3 DNA reads as TGTGCCAGCAGCTTGGACAGGGGGCGATACGAGCAGTACTTC.

This clone occurred many times. The V and J genes are TRBV20-1 and TRBJ1-6; D may be TRBD1 (5 bases). The V and J ends lost 3 bases and 4 bases respectively, with 16 bases between them. The CDR3 contains 16 residues. CDR1 and CDR2 (germline): DFQATT, SNEGSKA (reference sequence). The CDR3 DNA sequence: TGCAGTGCTAGGGGGAGGGTGGGGGATTATAATTCACCCCTCCACTTT. Amino acid sequence: CSARGRVGDYNSPLHF.